The present entry profiles one TCR beta chain with its context. Its target is not known. The data were taken from a study of graft-versus-host responses after intestinal transplantation. Study-wide background: Each recipient received a multivisceral, liver-intestinal, or isolated intestinal graft. Tacrolimus and steroids were given for about 3 years to all recipients after anti-thymocyte globulin induction. Findings and limits, study-wide: There were GvH clones found in recipient marrow, and some of them appeared first in ileum or blood. Among circulating GvH clones, peak levels were associated with early post-transplant declines in HvG clones.

The method was immunoSEQ multiplex PCR; TCRdb's version includes in-frame clones alone and lacks a portion of them. The sample carries 45,000 to 55,000 clones, 91% recorded once. Trimming took off 3 bases at V and 4 bases at J, with 16 bases between the two ends. The CDR3 contains 15 residues. CDR1 SGHRS and CDR2 YFSETQ come from the germline V gene. This receptor was obtained from a human patient who received an intestinal transplant, so some T cells may come from the graft donor. The source material was PBMCs, sampled 650 to 690 days after intestinal transplant. V gene TRBV5-1 combines with J gene TRBJ2-5; possibly TRBD1 for D (6 bases). CDR3 in DNA: TGCGCCAGCAGCTATTGGGGGCACAGGCGAGAGACCCAGTACTTC. Translation: CASSYWGHRRETQYF.